Each of the 14 T cell receptor beta chains below was sequenced from the same sample in a study of blood T cell repertoires in COVID-19. Only in-frame clones appear in the TCRdb table, and some are missing; sequencing was by immunoSEQ multiplex PCR. The table lists approximately 140,000 clones, 82% of them singletons, with about 16% in the top ten. The sample consisted of peripheral blood. Every receptor here comes from a human donor with acute or convalescent COVID-19. The donor label of this sample is uncertain.

The chain employs TRBV2 and TRBJ1-6; no definite D call. Trimming stripped 6 bases from V and 7 bases from J, with 10 bases between. CDR3 length: 13 amino acids. Germline loops: CDR1 SNHLY, CDR2 FYNNEI. The CDR3 reads CASRLDLNSPLHF. CDR3 DNA: TGTGCCAGCAGGCTAGACTTGAATTCACCCCTCCACTTT.

The rearrangement links TRBV4-2 to TRBJ2-4, with 11 positions matching TRBD2. The CDR3 sequence is 18 residues long. In germline, CDR1 is LGHNA, CDR2 YNFKEQ. With V trimmed by 3 bases and J by 2 bases, 9 bases remained unmatched. The CDR3 is CASSQVSGGAETKNIQYF. As DNA, the CDR3 is TGTGCCAGCAGCCAGGTTAGCGGGGGGGCGGAGACCAAAAACATTCAGTACTTC.

The rearrangement joins TRBV30 to TRBJ1-6; D unresolved. This CDR3 is 15 amino acids long. Germline V gene lookup returns CDR1 GTSNPN and CDR2 SVGIG (reference sequence). Trimming cost V 3 bases and J 0 bases, with 9 bases left between them. CDR3 in DNA: TGTGCCTGGAGAAACCCGGGCTCCTATAATTCACCCCTCCACTTT. Translated, it gives CAWRNPGSYNSPLHF.

The rearrangement joins TRBV5-1 to TRBJ1-5; 9 bases are shared with TRBD1. The CDR3 runs 16 residues. Germline CDR1 reads SGHRS; CDR2 reads YFSETQ. With 4 bases clipped from V and 2 bases from J, the junction kept 7 bases outside the gene matches. The CDR3 DNA is TGCGCCAGCAGCCCCGGAACAGGGGGCCGCAATCAGCCCCAGCATTTT. Amino acid sequence: CASSPGTGGRNQPQHF.

The chain recombines TRBV29-1 with TRBJ2-7, with TRBD1 matching 7 bases. V lost 6 bases and J lost 2; bases outside the gene matches: 7. The CDR3 has 13 residues. Per germline, CDR1 SQVTM and CDR2 ANQGSEA. The CDR3 spells CSVLPTGTYEQYF. In DNA form, the CDR3 reads TGCAGCGTCCTCCCGACAGGGACCTACGAGCAGTACTTC.

J is TRBJ2-1 and V is TRBV9; D gene ambiguous. CDR3 size: 15 residues. Trimming cost V 2 bases and J 0 bases, with 9 bases left between them. CDR1 and CDR2 (germline): SGDLS, YYNGEE. The CDR3 is CASSVSVGSYNEQFF. The CDR3 DNA reads TGTGCCAGCAGCGTGAGCGTCGGCTCCTACAATGAGCAGTTCTTC.

In DNA form, the CDR3 reads TGCGCCAGCAAGCAGGGGCTGGGAACTGAAGCTTTCTTT. It specifies CASKQGLGTEAFF. This chain connects TRBV10-1 to TRBJ1-1; possibly TRBD1 for D (6 bases). V shed 7 bases and J shed 5 bases, with 14 bases lying between them. CDR1 and CDR2 (germline): WNHNN, SYGVQD (reference sequence). The CDR3 has 13 amino acids.

The J gene is TRBJ2-2, the V gene TRBV19; D call uncertain. This CDR3 is 15 amino acids long. Per germline, CDR1 LNHDA and CDR2 SQIVND (reference sequence). Trimming stripped 6 bases from V and 1 base from J, with 12 bases between. CDR3 sequence reads: CASSRWMGNTGELFF. The CDR3 DNA follows: TGTGCCAGTAGCAGGTGGATGGGGAACACCGGGGAGCTGTTTTTT.

V is TRBV6-1 and J is TRBJ1-2; D is unresolved. Germline CDR1 and CDR2: MNHNS and SASEGT. The CDR3 has 14 residues. V shed 1 base and J shed 7 bases, with 13 bases lying between them. The CDR3 loop is CASSEGGGVSGYTF. The CDR3 DNA follows: TGTGCCAGCAGTGAAGGTGGCGGGGTGAGTGGCTACACCTTC.

The chain combines TRBV19 with TRBJ1-3, with TRBD1 matching 7 bases. The CDR3 extends over 14 amino acids. Germline V CDR1 and CDR2: LNHDA, SQIVND (reference sequence). The V segment lost 3 bases and the J segment 2 bases; nucleotides outside the gene matches: 1. CDR3 nucleotide sequence: TGTGCCAGTAGTATTACAGGGGCTGGAAACACCATATATTTT. This translates into CASSITGAGNTIYF.

This clone was seen a few times. The chain is built from TRBV2 and TRBJ1-3; no firm D call. Germline assignment: CDR1 SNHLY and CDR2 FYNNEI. V gave up 2 bases and J gave up 0 bases, with 8 bases separating them. The CDR3 has 15 amino acids. CDR3 sequence reads: CASSEMVSSGNTIYF. The CDR3 DNA follows: TGTGCCAGCAGTGAAATGGTGAGCTCTGGAAACACCATATATTTT.

This clone has at least ten counts. The J gene is TRBJ2-5, the V gene TRBV5-1; D unresolved. Between the trimmed V and J ends, which lost 5 bases and 2 bases, there was a span of 4 bases. The CDR3 is made up of 11 amino acids. Germline V lookup: CDR1 SGHRS, CDR2 YFSETQ. The CDR3 region has the DNA TGCGCCAGCAGACAGCAAGAGACCCAGTACTTC. Translated, it gives CASRQQETQYF. Filled out from reference TRBV5-1 and TRBJ2-5, the complete variable domain reads KAGVTQTPRYLIKTRGQQVTLSCSPISGHRSVSWYQQTPGQGLQFLFEYFSETQRNKGNFPGRFSGRQFSNSRSEMNVSTLELGDSALYLCASRQQETQYFGPGTRLLVL.

The genes are TRBV7-2 and TRBJ2-5; perhaps TRBD2 as D (7 bases). The CDR3 runs 15 residues. Germline CDR1 is SGHTA and CDR2 is FQGNSA. V lost 4 bases and J 6 bases, leaving 18 bases between the germline ends. The CDR3 sequence is CASSSERGGGKTQYF. CDR3 bases: TGTGCCAGCAGCTCAGAAAGGGGAGGGGGGAAGACCCAGTACTTC.

The chain links TRBV5-5 to TRBJ2-1; the match to TRBD1 covers 7 bases. The CDR3 totals 15 residues. Germline V gene data show CDR1 as SGHKS and CDR2 as YYEKEE (reference sequence). Losses at the gene ends were 4 bases for V and 3 bases for J; bases not matched to a gene: 7. The CDR3 here is CASSDLDRVYNEQFF. The CDR3 DNA is TGTGCCAGCAGCGACCTAGACAGGGTCTACAATGAGCAGTTCTTC.